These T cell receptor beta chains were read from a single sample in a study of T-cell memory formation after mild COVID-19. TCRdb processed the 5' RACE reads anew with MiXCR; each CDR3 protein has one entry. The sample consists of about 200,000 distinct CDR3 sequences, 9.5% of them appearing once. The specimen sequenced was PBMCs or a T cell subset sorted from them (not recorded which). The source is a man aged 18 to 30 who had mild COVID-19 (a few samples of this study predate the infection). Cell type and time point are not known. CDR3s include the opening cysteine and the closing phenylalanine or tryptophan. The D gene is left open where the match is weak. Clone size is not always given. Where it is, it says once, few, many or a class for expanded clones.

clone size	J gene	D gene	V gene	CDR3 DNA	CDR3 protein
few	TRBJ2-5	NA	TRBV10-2	TGCGCCAGCAGTGATCCCGGCAGGGTGGCAGAGACCCAGTACTTC	CASSDPGRVAETQYF
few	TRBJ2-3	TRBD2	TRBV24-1	TGTGCCACCAGTGGATTCGGGACTAGCGGGGGAGATACGCAGTATTTT	CATSGFGTSGGDTQYF
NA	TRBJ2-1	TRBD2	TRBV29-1	TGCAGCGGGGTCTCTAGCGGGGGATACAATGAGCAGTTCTTC	CSGVSSGGYNEQFF
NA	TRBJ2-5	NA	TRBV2	TGTGCCAGCAGTCCCATGCGGGTACGAGAGACCCAGTACTTC	CASSPMRVRETQYF
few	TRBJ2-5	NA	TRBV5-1	TGCGCCAGCAGCTTTGAGGGCGCGGGTGAGACCCAGTACTTC	CASSFEGAGETQYF
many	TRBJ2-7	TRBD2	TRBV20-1	TGCAGTGCACATAGCGGGGCCGTCTCCTACGAGCAGTACTTC	CSAHSGAVSYEQYF
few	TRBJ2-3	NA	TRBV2	TGTGCCAGCCACCGGGACCCGACGTTGGGTACGCAGTATTTT	CASHRDPTLGTQYF
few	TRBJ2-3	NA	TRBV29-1	TGCAGCGTTGCCCGCCGAGCAGATACGCAGTATTTT	CSVARRADTQYF
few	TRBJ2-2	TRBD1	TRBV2	TGTGCCAGCAGTGAAATCGGACAGGGGCGAAGGTCCGGGGAGCTGTTTTTT	CASSEIGQGRRSGELFF
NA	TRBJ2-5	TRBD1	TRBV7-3	TGTGCCAGCAGCGGGACAGGGGGCGCGGAGACCCAGTACTTC	CASSGTGGAETQYF
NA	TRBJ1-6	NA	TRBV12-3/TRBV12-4	TGTGCCAGCAGTTTGAACCCCGGGGGTTCACCCCTCCACTTT	CASSLNPGGSPLHF
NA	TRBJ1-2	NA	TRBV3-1	TGTGCCAGCAGGTCCTCGAGGGCCCATGGCTACACCTTC	CASRSSRAHGYTF
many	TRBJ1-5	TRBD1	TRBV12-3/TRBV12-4	TGTGCCAGCAGTGGGGGGGGGACAGCTAATCAGCCCCAGCATTTT	CASSGGGTANQPQHF
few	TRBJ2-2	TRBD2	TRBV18	TGTGCCAGCTCATCATTTCAACCGGGACTAGCGTTCGCCGGGGAGCTGTTTTTT	CASSSFQPGLAFAGELFF
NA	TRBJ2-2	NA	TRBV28	TGTGCCAGCAGTTTAATATCCGGGGAGCTGTTTTTT	CASSLISGELFF
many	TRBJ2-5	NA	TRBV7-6	TGTGCCAGCAGCTTTTCGGAGACCCAGTACTTC	CASSFSETQYF
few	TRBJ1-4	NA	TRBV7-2	TGTGCCAGCAGCCCCGACAGTAACAATGAAAAACTGTTTTTT	CASSPDSNNEKLFF
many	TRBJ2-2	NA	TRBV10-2	TGCGCCAGCATGGGGACCGGGGAGCTGTTTTTT	CASMGTGELFF
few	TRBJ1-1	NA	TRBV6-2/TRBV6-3	TGTGCCAGCAGTTATCCAACGCAGTCCGCCGGGGACACTGAAGCTTTCTTT	CASSYPTQSAGDTEAFF
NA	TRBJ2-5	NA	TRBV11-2	TGTGCCAGCAGCTTTCGAGGGAGTGAGACCCAGTACTTC	CASSFRGSETQYF
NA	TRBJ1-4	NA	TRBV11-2	TGTGCCAGCAGCCCTCACCCCGAAAAACTGTTTTTT	CASSPHPEKLFF